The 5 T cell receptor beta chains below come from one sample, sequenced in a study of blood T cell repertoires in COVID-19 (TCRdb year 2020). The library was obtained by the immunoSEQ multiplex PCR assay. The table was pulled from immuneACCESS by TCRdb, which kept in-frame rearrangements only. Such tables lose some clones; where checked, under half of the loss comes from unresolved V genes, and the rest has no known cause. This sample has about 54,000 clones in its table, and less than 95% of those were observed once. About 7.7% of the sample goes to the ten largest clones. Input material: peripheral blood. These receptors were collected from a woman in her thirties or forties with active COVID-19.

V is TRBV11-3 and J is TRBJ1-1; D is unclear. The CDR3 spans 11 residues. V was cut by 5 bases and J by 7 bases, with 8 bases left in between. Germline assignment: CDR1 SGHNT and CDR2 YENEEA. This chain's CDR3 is CASSLRGEAFF. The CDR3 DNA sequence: TGTGCCAGCAGCCTCCGCGGTGAAGCTTTCTTT.

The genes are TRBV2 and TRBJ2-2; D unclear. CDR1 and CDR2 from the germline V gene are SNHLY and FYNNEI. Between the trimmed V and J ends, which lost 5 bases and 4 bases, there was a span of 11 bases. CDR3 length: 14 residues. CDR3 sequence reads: CASSWATVTGELFF. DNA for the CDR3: TGTGCCAGCAGTTGGGCTACGGTCACCGGGGAGCTGTTTTTT.

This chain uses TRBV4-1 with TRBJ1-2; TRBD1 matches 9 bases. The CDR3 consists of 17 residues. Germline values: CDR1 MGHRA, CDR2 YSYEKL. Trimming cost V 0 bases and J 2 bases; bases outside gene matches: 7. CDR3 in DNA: TGCGCCAGCAGCCAAGACTATTACGGACAGGGGAACTATGGCTACACCTTC. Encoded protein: CASSQDYYGQGNYGYTF.

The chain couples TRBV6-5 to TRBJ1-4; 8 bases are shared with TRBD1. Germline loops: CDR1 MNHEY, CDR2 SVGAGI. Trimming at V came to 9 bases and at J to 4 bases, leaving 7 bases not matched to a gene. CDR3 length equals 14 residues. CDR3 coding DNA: TGTGCCAGTAACCGGGACAGGAGTAATGAAAAACTGTTTTTT. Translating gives CASNRDRSNEKLFF.

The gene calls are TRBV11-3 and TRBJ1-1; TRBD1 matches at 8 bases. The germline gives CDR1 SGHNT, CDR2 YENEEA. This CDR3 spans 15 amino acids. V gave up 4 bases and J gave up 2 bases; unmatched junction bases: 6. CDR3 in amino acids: CASSSRTGSNTEAFF. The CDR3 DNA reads TGTGCCAGCAGCTCCCGGACAGGGTCAAACACTGAAGCTTTCTTT.